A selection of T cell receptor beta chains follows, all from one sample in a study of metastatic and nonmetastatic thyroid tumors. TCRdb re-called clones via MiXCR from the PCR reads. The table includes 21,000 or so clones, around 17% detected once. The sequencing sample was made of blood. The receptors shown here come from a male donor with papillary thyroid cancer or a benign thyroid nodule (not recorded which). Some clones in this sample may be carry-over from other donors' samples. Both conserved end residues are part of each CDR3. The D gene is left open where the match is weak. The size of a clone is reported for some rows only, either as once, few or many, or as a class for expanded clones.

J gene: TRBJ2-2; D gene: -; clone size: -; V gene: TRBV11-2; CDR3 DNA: TGTGCCATCAGGGGGGACTCCTTAGAGGGAAGCACCGGGGAGCTGTTTTTT; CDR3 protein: CAIRGDSLEGSTGELFF
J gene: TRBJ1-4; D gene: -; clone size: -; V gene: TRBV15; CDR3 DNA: TGCGCCACCAGCAGTAATGGGGAAGCTAATGAAAAGCTGTTTTTT; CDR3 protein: CATSSNGEANEKLFF
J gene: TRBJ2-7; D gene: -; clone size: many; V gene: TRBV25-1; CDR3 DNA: TGTGCCAGCAGTGTGGGGGGCATGGCCCCCTACGAGCAGTACTTC; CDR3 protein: CASSVGGMAPYEQYF
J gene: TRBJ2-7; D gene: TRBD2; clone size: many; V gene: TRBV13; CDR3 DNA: TGTGCCAGCAGCTTAATGGCGGGGGGGAACTCCTACGAGCAGTACTTC; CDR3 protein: CASSLMAGGNSYEQYF
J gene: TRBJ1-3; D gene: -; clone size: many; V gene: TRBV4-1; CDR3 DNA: TGCGCCAGCAGCCGGACAAGGGTCTATGAAAACACCATATATTTT; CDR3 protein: CASSRTRVYENTIYF
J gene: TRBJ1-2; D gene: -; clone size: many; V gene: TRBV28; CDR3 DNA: TGTGCCAGCACGGGGGTGTCCGGGGGCTTGTTTTCTGGCTACACCTTC; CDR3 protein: CASTGVSGGLFSGYTF
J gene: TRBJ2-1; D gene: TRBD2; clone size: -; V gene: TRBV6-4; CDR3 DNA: TGTGCCAGCAGTCGACGCCGACTAGCGGGAGTTGTTTTTCGGGGCAATGAGCAGTTCTTC; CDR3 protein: CASSRRRLAGVVFRGNEQFF
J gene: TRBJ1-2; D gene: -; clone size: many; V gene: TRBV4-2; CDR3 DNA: TGTGCCAGCAGCCAAGTGAGCAGGGTTGCGTATGGCTACACCTTC; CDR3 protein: CASSQVSRVAYGYTF
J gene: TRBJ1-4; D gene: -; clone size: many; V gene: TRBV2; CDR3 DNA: TGTGCCAGCAGGGGGCGTTTGAATGAAAAACTGTTTTTT; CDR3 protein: CASRGRLNEKLFF
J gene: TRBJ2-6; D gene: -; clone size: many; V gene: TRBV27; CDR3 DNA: TGTGCCAGCAGTTTATCCCCCCCGGCGGGACAGATTAGCTCTGGGGCCAACGTCCTGACTTTC; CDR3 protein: CASSLSPPAGQISSGANVLTF
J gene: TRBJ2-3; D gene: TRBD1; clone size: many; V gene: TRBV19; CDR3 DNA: TGTGCCAGTAGTGTCGGGACAGGGAAGGTTTTT; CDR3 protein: CASSVGTGKVF
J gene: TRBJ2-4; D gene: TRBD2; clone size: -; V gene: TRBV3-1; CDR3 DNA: TGTGCCAGCAGCCAAGGGGGGGTAGCGGGAGAAAACATTCAGTACTTC; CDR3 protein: CASSQGGVAGENIQYF
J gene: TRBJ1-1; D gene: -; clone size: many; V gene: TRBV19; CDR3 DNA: TGTGCCAGTAGTGGGAGCCCCGGCACTGAAGCTTTCTTT; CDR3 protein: CASSGSPGTEAFF
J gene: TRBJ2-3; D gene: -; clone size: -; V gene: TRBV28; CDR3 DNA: TGTGCCAGCAGTAAGGGTGGTGTCGAGCATTTTACGCAGTATTTT; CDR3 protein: CASSKGGVEHFTQYF
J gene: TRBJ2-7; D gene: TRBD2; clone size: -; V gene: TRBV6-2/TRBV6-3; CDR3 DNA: TGTGCCAGCAGTTACGCATCCGGTCATTCTAGCGGGACTTACGAGCAGTACTTC; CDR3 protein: CASSYASGHSSGTYEQYF
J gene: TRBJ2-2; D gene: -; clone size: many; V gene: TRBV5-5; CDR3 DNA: TGTGCCAGCAGCTCCTGGATGTGGGAGACCGGGGAGCTGTTTTTT; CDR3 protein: CASSSWMWETGELFF
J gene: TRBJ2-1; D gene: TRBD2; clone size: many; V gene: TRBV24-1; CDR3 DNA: TGTGCCACCAGCAAAACTAGCGGGAGAACCTCGAGCTCCTACAATGAGCAGTTCTTC; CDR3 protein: CATSKTSGRTSSSYNEQFF
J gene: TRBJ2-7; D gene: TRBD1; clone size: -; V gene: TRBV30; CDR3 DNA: TGTGCCTGGAATCCAAGGACAGGTTACTACGAGCAGTACTTC; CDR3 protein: CAWNPRTGYYEQYF
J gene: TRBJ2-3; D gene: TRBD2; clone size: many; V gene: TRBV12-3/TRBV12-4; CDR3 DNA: TGTGCCAGCAGCCTTAGCGGGGGAGTCACAGATACGCAGTATTTT; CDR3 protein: CASSLSGGVTDTQYF
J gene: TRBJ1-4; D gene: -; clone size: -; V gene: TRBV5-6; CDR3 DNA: TGTGCCAGCAGCTTGGACAGGGACGCCACAACTAATGAAAAACTGTTTTTT; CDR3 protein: CASSLDRDATTNEKLFF
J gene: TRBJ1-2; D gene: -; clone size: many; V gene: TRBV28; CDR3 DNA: TGTGCCAGCAGTTTGTCGCAGAGGGGGGGCTATGGCTACACCTTC; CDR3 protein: CASSLSQRGGYGYTF
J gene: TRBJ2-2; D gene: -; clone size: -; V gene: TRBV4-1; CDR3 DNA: TGCGTCAGCAGCCAACTGCCGGATTACACCGGGGAGTTGTTTTTT; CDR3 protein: CVSSQLPDYTGELFF
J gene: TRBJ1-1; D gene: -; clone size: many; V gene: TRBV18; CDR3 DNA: TGTGCCAGCTCACTAACTAATGGGAACACTGAAGCTTTCTTT; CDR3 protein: CASSLTNGNTEAFF
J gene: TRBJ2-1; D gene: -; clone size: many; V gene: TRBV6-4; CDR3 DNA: TGTGCCAGCAGTGACGGGGTGGGCAATGAGCAGTTCTTC; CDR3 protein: CASSDGVGNEQFF
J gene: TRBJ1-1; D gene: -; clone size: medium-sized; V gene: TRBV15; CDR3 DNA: TGTGCCACCAGCAGGTGGGGGGCAGGGACTGAAGCTTTCTTT; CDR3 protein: CATSRWGAGTEAFF
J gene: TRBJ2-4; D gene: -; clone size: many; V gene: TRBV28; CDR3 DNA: TGTGCCAGCAGGAAACAGGGTGGGGTCATTCAGTACTTC; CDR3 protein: CASRKQGGVIQYF
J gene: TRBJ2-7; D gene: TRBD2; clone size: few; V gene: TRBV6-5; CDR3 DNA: TGTGCCAGCAGTTACGGGGGGGAATTCTACGAGCAGTACTTC; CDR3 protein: CASSYGGEFYEQYF
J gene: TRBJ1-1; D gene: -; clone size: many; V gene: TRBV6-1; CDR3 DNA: TGTGCCAGCAGCGAAAGGAAGGTGAGCACTGAAGCTTTCTTT; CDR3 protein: CASSERKVSTEAFF